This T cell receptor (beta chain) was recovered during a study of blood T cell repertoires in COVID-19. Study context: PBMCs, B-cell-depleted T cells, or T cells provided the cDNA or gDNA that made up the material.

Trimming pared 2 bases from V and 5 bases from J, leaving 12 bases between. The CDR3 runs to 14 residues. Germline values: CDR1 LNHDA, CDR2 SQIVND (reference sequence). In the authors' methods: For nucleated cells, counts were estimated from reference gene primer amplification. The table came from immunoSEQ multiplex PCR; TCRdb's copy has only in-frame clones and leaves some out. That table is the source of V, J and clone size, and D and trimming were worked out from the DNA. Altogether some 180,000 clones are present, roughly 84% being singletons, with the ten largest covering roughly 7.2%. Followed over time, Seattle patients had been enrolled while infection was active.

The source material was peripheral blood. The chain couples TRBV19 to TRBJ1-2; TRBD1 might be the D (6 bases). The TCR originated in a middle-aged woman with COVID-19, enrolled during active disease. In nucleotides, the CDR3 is TGTGCCAGTAGTATAACAGGGTGGATGTATGGCTACACCTTC. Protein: CASSITGWMYGYTF.